This T cell receptor beta chain came from a study of T cell clonality in common variable immunodeficiency. Points from the study as a whole: Compared with healthy controls, CVID subjects showed increased TCRbeta clonality, mostly in about a third.

This clone was seen repeatedly, ten times or more. The antigen remains undetermined. The CDR3 end falls 3 residues outside the read, so it is completed with the germline J gene. The CDR3 loop spans 12 amino acids. Germline V CDR1 and CDR2: GTSNPN, SVGIG (reference sequence). The method was immunoSEQ multiplex PCR; TCRdb's version includes in-frame clones alone and lacks a portion of them. The sample is made up of around 50,000 clones, none counted only once. Sequencing input: peripheral blood mononuclear cells. The sequence was collected from a person aged 18 to 70 in good health. V gene TRBV30 combines with J gene TRBJ1-2; D is undetermined. CDR3 amino acids: CAWSVPPVGYTF. CDR3 bases read: TGTGCCTGGAGTGTACCCCCGGTGGGC. Based on the CDR3 plus reference TRBV30 and TRBJ1-2, the full variable domain is SQTIHQWPATLVQPVGSPLSLECTVEGTSNPNLYWYRQAAGRGLQLLFYSVGIGQISSEVPQNLSASRPQDRQFILSSKKLLLSDSGFYLCAWSVPPVGYTFGSGTRLTVV.